The 10 T cell receptor beta chains below all came from one sample that was sequenced in a study of T cell responses to AZD1222 COVID-19 vaccine (dated by TCRdb to the early 2020s). The time point tag for this specimen amounts to: about 28 days (+/-7) after the second vaccine dose. The library came from the immunoSEQ multiplex PCR assay. Drawn from immuneACCESS, this table holds only the in-frame rearrangements with V and J called that TCRdb kept. Clones are partly lost; checked studies trace under half to an unresolved V gene and leave the rest unexplained. The sample contains about 150,000 clones, roughly nine tenths of them found a single time. Jointly, the top ten make up approximately 3.6% of the sample. Sequenced material: peripheral blood, taken 28 days after the second AZD1222 dose. The receptors here all came from an adult who received the AZD1222 COVID-19 vaccine.

The genes are TRBV9 and TRBJ1-6, with D unclear. Germline V CDR1 and CDR2: SGDLS, YYNGEE. V gave up 4 bases and J gave up 0 bases, with 11 bases separating them. This CDR3 has 16 amino acids. The CDR3 sequence is CASSLGVPSYNSPLHF. For the CDR3, the DNA is TGTGCCAGCAGCCTTGGGGTCCCCTCCTATAATTCACCCCTCCACTTT.

The rearrangement uses TRBV2 and TRBJ2-3; 7 nucleotides match TRBD2. The CDR3 runs to 20 residues. J lost 0 bases, V lost 9 bases, and 24 bases had no gene match. Germline lookup yields CDR1 SNHLY and CDR2 FYNNEI. This chain's CDR3 is CASEKAGPRALVVSTDTQYF. The CDR3 DNA sequence: TGTGCCAGTGAGAAAGCGGGACCGAGGGCCCTAGTAGTCAGCACAGATACGCAGTATTTT.

This clone was seen once. Because the CDR3's place on the DNA is in doubt, the DNA is left out and the CDR3 is given as listed by TCRdb. CDR3 amino acids: CATSDFGEDEQYF. The chain joins TRBV24-1 to TRBJ2-7; the table's D call of TRBD2 was not tested on the DNA. Germline V CDR1 and CDR2: KGHDR, SFDVKD. The CDR3 length equals 13 residues, ends included.

The rearrangement uses TRBV27 and TRBJ1-1; no clear D gene. Germline CDR1 reads MNHEY; CDR2 reads SMNVEV (reference sequence). The CDR3 loop spans 14 amino acids. Trimming left V 3 bases short and J 4 bases short, with 12 bases between. CDR3: CASSFSGSGTEAFF. In DNA, the CDR3 is TGTGCCAGCAGTTTCTCGGGGTCGGGCACTGAAGCTTTCTTT.

The chain links TRBV6-5 to TRBJ1-2; TRBD1 might be the D (6 bases). The CDR3 totals 13 residues. Trimming removed 6 bases at V and 4 bases at J, with 12 bases between. Germline CDR1 reads MNHEY; CDR2 reads SVGAGI. The CDR3 spells CASSSDSIYGYTF. The CDR3 DNA reads TGTGCCAGCAGCTCGGACAGTATCTATGGCTACACCTTC.

This sequence joins TRBV15 and TRBJ2-5; the D is unclear. The CDR3 has 12 residues. CDR1 and CDR2 from the germline V gene are LNHNV and YYDKDF (reference sequence). V was cut by 4 bases and J by 9 bases, with 12 bases left in between. This CDR3 is CATSNGPLAQYF. In DNA, the CDR3 is TGTGCCACCAGCAACGGTCCATTGGCCCAGTACTTC. Complete variable domain (other parts from reference TRBV15 and TRBJ2-5): DAMVIQNPRYQVTQFGKPVTLSCSQTLNHNVMYWYQQKSSQAPKLLFHYYDKDFNNEADTPDNFQSRRPNTSFCFLDIRSPGLGDTAMYLCATSNGPLAQYFGPGTRLLVL.

V gene TRBV4-3 combines with J gene TRBJ2-6; 7 positions match TRBD1. This CDR3 contains 16 residues. Trimming took 3 bases from V and 0 from J; bases not matched to a gene: 2. The V gene's germline CDR1 is LGHNA and CDR2 YSLEER. The CDR3 nucleotides read TGCGCCAGCAGCCACGGGACAGCCTCTGGGGCCAACGTCCTGACTTTC. Residues: CASSHGTASGANVLTF.

In the case of this clone: The junction departs from the called germline gene at one end, perhaps through a read error. CDR3 sequence (DNA): TGCGGCCACGGAGGACAGCGCTATGGCTACACCTTC. Protein sequence: CGHGGQRYGYTF. This rearrangement joins TRBV6-6 to TRBJ1-2; tentative D call: TRBD1 (6 bases). There are 12 residues in the CDR3. The germline V gene has CDR1 MNHNY and CDR2 SVGAGI (reference sequence).

The chain links TRBV5-4 to TRBJ2-1; 7 bases fit TRBD2. CDR3 length equals 16 residues. Unmatched junction bases numbered 13, after V lost 0 bases and J lost 10 bases. Germline CDR1 reads SGHNT; CDR2 reads YYREEE (reference sequence). CDR3 coding DNA: TGTGCCAGCAGCTTGGGGGGGGGAAGAGTAGATAGGGAGCAGTTCTTC. Its protein product is CASSLGGGRVDREQFF. The whole variable domain, remainder taken from reference TRBV5-4 and TRBJ2-1, is ETGVTQSPTHLIKTRGQQVTLRCSSQSGHNTVSWYQQALGQGPQFIFQYYREEENGRGNFPPRFSGLQFPNYSSELNVNALELDDSALYLCASSLGGGRVDREQFFGPGTRLTVL.

CDR3 in amino acids: CASSPPGTGGVYGYTF. CDR3 nucleotides: TGTGCCAGCAGCCCTCCCGGGACAGGGGGCGTGTATGGCTACACCTTC. The gene calls are TRBV7-2 and TRBJ1-2; 12 bases are shared with TRBD1. The CDR3 is 16 amino acids. With V trimmed by 5 bases and J by 5 bases, 9 bases remained unmatched. The germline CDR1 and CDR2 sequences are SGHTA and FQGNSA.